The 22 T cell receptor beta chains listed next were all sequenced from one sample in a study of response to subunit inactivated influenza vaccine. From the RT-PCR reads, TCRdb called clonotypes with MiXCR, one entry per CDR3 protein. Among fewer than 200,000 distinct CDR3 sequences listed, about 10% were seen once. The material sequenced was non-naive T cells sorted from PBMCs, taken on the day of vaccination. The origin of the receptors is a man between 45 and 60 years old who received an inactivated influenza vaccine.

This clonotype has more than one count but fewer than ten. The chain couples TRBV7-2 to TRBJ2-7; a possible D gene is TRBD1 (5 bases). CDR1 and CDR2 from the germline V gene are SGHTA and FQGNSA. With 0 bases removed from V and 6 bases from J, the gap between germline ends came to 12 bases. The CDR3 consists of 14 residues. The CDR3 DNA reads as TGTGCCAGCAGCTTAGCTCAGGGCAGAGGCGAGCAGTACTTC. The encoded protein is CASSLAQGRGEQYF.

This clonotype appeared many times. The chain combines TRBV7-2 with TRBJ2-7; no firm D call. This CDR3 comprises 12 residues. The V and J ends lost 1 base and 3 bases respectively, with 4 bases between them. CDR1 and CDR2 from the germline V gene are SGHTA and FQGNSA. The CDR3 loop reads CASSLVIYEQYF. The CDR3 DNA reads TGTGCCAGCAGCTTAGTAATCTACGAGCAGTACTTC.

The V gene is TRBV7-2, the J gene TRBJ1-6; a weak D match, TRBD1 (5 bases). The V gene's germline CDR1 is SGHTA and CDR2 FQGNSA. Trimming left V 0 bases short and J 9 bases short, with 18 bases between. The CDR3 is made up of 17 amino acids. In DNA form, the CDR3 reads TGTGCCAGCAGCTTAGCCCCATCCCGGGGCTCAACTTCACCCCTCCACTTT. Translation gives CASSLAPSRGSTSPLHF.

J is TRBJ1-2 and V is TRBV6-1; no reliable D call. The CDR3 runs to 11 residues. V was shortened by 6 bases and J by 11 bases, with 13 bases between the two germline ends. Germline V gene data show CDR1 as MNHNS and CDR2 as SASEGT. The CDR3 is CASRADLGYTF. CDR3 bases: TGTGCCAGCAGGGCGGACCTCGGTTACACCTTC.

V is TRBV7-2 and J is TRBJ1-2; D perhaps matches TRBD1 (5 bases). The V end was cut by 2 bases, the J end by 6 bases, with 10 bases between. Germline values: CDR1 SGHTA, CDR2 FQGNSA. The CDR3 consists of 13 residues. CDR3 sequence: CASSLRQPNGYTF. The CDR3 DNA is TGTGCCAGCAGCTTACGACAGCCAAATGGCTACACCTTC. Full variable domain (rest looked up from reference TRBV7-2 and TRBJ1-2): GAGVSQSPSNKVTEKGKDVELRCDPISGHTALYWYRQSLGQGLEFLIYFQGNSAPDKSGLPSDRFSAERTGGSVSTLTIQRTQQEDSAVYLCASSLRQPNGYTFGSGTRLTVV.

This clonotype occurred a few times. The genes are TRBV7-9 and TRBJ2-7, with a weak D call TRBD1 (5 bases). Germline V gives CDR1 SEHNR, CDR2 FQNEAQ (reference sequence). The CDR3 loop spans 12 amino acids. Trimming took 5 bases from V and 5 from J, leaving 10 bases between them. The CDR3 region has the DNA TGTGCCAGCAGCCCAGGGAACGACGAGCAGTACTTC. This sequence encodes CASSPGNDEQYF.

This clonotype was seen a handful of times. One end of the junction is discordant with germline, which a read error may explain. The chain links TRBV29-1 to TRBJ2-7; TRBD2 matches at 11 bases. The V gene's germline CDR1 is SQVTM and CDR2 ANQGSEA. This CDR3 spans 13 amino acids. The CDR3 DNA reads as TGCAGCGTGTCACTAGCGGGAGCTCCCGAGCCGTACTTC. Amino acids: CSVSLAGAPEPYF.

A few counts support this clonotype. The rearrangement joins TRBV20-1 to TRBJ2-7; D is uncertain. This CDR3 comprises 14 residues. V was clipped by 3 bases and J by 6 bases, with 18 bases between them. The germline gives CDR1 DFQATT, CDR2 SNEGSKA (reference sequence). Written as DNA, the CDR3 is TGCAGTGCTAGGCCCATTCGCTCCCCCCGCGAGCAGTACTTC. Translation: CSARPIRSPREQYF.

This clonotype turned up a few times. The V gene is TRBV28, the J gene TRBJ2-1; 11 bases line up with TRBD2. This CDR3 has 14 amino acids. V was pared by 6 bases and J by 6 bases, with 4 bases of the junction left unmatched. Germline CDR1 and CDR2: MDHEN and SYDVKM. CDR3 nucleotides: TGTGCCAGCAGAACTAGCGGGAGTGTCAATGAGCAGTTCTTC. Amino acids: CASRTSGSVNEQFF.

The rearrangement uses TRBV12-3 or TRBV12-4 and TRBJ1-4; D gene uncertain. The CDR3 has 13 amino acids. V dropped 8 bases and J dropped 8 bases, with 15 bases sitting between them. The CDR3: CASQENTREKLFF. The CDR3 nucleotides are TGTGCCAGCCAAGAGAACACTAGGGAAAAACTGTTTTTT.

This clonotype was detected many times. V gene TRBV4-3 combines with J gene TRBJ2-3; D is perhaps TRBD1 or TRBD2 (6 bases each). The CDR3 loop spans 14 amino acids. Germline assignment: CDR1 LGHNA and CDR2 YSLEER. V shed 0 bases and J shed 5 bases, with 9 bases lying between them. CDR3: CASSQDRGVDTQYF. Written as DNA, the CDR3 is TGCGCCAGCAGCCAAGATAGGGGGGTAGATACGCAGTATTTT.

The sample holds a few counts of this clonotype. V and J are TRBV4-1 and TRBJ2-2; 7 bases agree with TRBD1. CDR3 length: 16 amino acids. Trimming cost V 4 bases and J 1 base; bases outside gene matches: 6. CDR1 is MGHRA and CDR2 is YSYEKL in the germline V gene. The CDR3 loop is CASSLGQIVNTGELFF. In DNA form, the CDR3 reads TGCGCCAGCAGCCTGGGACAGATCGTGAACACCGGGGAGCTGTTTTTT.

The chain recombines TRBV9 with TRBJ1-5; TRBD1 matches 9 bases. The CDR3 loop spans 14 amino acids. V shed 2 bases, J shed 5 bases, and the junction held 2 bases outside the gene matches. Germline assignment: CDR1 SGDLS and CDR2 YYNGEE. The CDR3 sequence: CASSVGQGDQPQHF. CDR3 DNA sequence: TGTGCCAGCAGCGTGGGACAGGGAGATCAGCCCCAGCATTTT.

Only a few counts were recorded for this clonotype. The chain employs TRBV7-2 and TRBJ1-6; no clear D. CDR1 and CDR2 (germline): SGHTA, FQGNSA. CDR3 size: 14 residues. V lost 5 bases to trimming and J lost 7 bases, with 12 bases between them. The CDR3 loop is CASSIPGWNSPLHF. The CDR3 DNA is TGTGCCAGCAGCATCCCTGGGTGGAATTCACCCCTCCACTTT.

At least ten counts were recorded for this clonotype. This rearrangement joins TRBV12-3 or TRBV12-4 to TRBJ2-1; 8 nucleotides align to TRBD2. The CDR3 runs to 14 residues. The V gene end was trimmed by 11 bases and the J gene end by 0 bases; junction bases not matched to a gene: 6. This CDR3 is CASQRGSSYNEQFF. CDR3 DNA sequence: TGTGCCTCACAGCGGGGGTCCTCCTACAATGAGCAGTTCTTC.

Here the CDR3 DNA reads TGTGCCAGCAGTTACCTTATCCCCAACGGTCCTCGGGGCACAGATACGCAGTATTTT. Its translation: CASSYLIPNGPRGTDTQYF. V and J are TRBV28 and TRBJ2-3; D not resolved. Germline-derived CDR1 and CDR2 are MDHEN and SYDVKM. With 4 bases removed from V and 1 base from J, the gap between germline ends came to 24 bases. The CDR3 is 19 residues long.

This clonotype was detected a few times. The V call is TRBV20-1, the J call TRBJ2-6; D assignment may be TRBD1 or TRBD2 (6 bases each). The V gene's germline CDR1 is DFQATT and CDR2 SNEGSKA (reference sequence). This CDR3 region has 19 residues. V lost 6 bases, J lost 0 bases, and 24 bases lay in between. Here the CDR3 reads CSAQQGGSWTYSGANVLTF. Written as DNA, the CDR3 is TGCAGTGCCCAACAGGGAGGTAGTTGGACCTACTCTGGGGCCAACGTCCTGACTTTC.

The chain carries TRBV5-4 and TRBJ2-7; maybe TRBD2 (5 bases). The V end lost 1 base, the J end lost 4 bases, and 18 bases lay between the germline ends. CDR3 size: 16 residues. Germline assignment: CDR1 SGHNT and CDR2 YYREEE (reference sequence). The DNA for the CDR3 is TGTGCCAGCAGCTTGTATATTCCGGGAACGATGTACGAGCAGTACTTC. Translated: CASSLYIPGTMYEQYF.

The V gene is TRBV2, the J gene TRBJ1-1, with 9 bases fitting TRBD1. This CDR3 has 14 amino acids. CDR1 and CDR2 from the germline V gene are SNHLY and FYNNEI. The junction had 3 bases not matched to a gene; V was cut back by 4 bases and J by 3 bases. The CDR3 DNA reads TGTGCCAGCAGTGTCACAGGGGGCTACACTGAAGCTTTCTTT. Its translation is CASSVTGGYTEAFF.

This clonotype was recorded a few times. The chain recombines TRBV10-3 with TRBJ1-1; D is possibly TRBD1 (6 bases). CDR1 ENHRY and CDR2 SYGVKD come from the germline V gene. V lost 7 bases and J 5 bases, leaving 17 bases between the germline ends. The CDR3 sequence is 14 residues long. The CDR3 coding sequence is TGTGCCATCAAGACAGGAACGCGGGTTACTGAAGCTTTCTTT. Protein: CAIKTGTRVTEAFF.

The chain is built from TRBV24-1 and TRBJ2-3, with TRBD1 as a possible D gene (6 bases). This CDR3 contains 17 residues. V was pared by 5 bases and J by 5 bases, with 22 bases between. Germline V lookup: CDR1 KGHDR, CDR2 SFDVKD. DNA of the CDR3: TGTGCCACCAGTGGGGCCCGACAGGAGGCCCCGGAAGATACGCAGTATTTT. Its protein product is CATSGARQEAPEDTQYF.

This clonotype was recorded a few times. This chain joins TRBV5-1 and TRBJ2-3, with 7 bases that match TRBD1. This CDR3 is 14 amino acids long. CDR1 and CDR2 from the germline V gene are SGHRS and YFSETQ. Losses at the gene ends were 2 bases for V and 5 bases for J; bases not matched to a gene: 5. The CDR3 reads CASSFDRVGDTQYF. The CDR3 bases are TGCGCCAGCAGCTTCGACAGGGTTGGAGATACGCAGTATTTT.